This passage covers 18 T cell receptor beta chains from one sample sequenced in a study of long-term antiretroviral therapy in people with HIV. Sequencing used immunoSEQ v3.0 at survey level. The data were produced by immunoSEQ multiplex PCR, yet TCRdb's version contains in-frame clones alone and is incomplete. The sample yields 21,000 or so clones, more than 65% seen once. This specimen consisted of unsorted PBMCs, obtained at the start of antiretroviral therapy. The source is a man aged 45-60 years with HIV.

This clone was seen once. The chain carries TRBV7-2 and TRBJ1-2; weak D call: TRBD1 (6 bases). V was trimmed by 0 bases and J by 4 bases, leaving 12 bases between them. Germline-derived CDR1 and CDR2 are SGHTA and FQGNSA. The CDR3 runs to 15 residues. The CDR3 DNA reads as TGTGCCAGCAGCTTAGCACAGGGCCCATCCTATGGCTACACCTTC. Protein sequence: CASSLAQGPSYGYTF.

The genes are TRBV6-5 and TRBJ2-1; possibly TRBD1 for D (6 bases). CDR1 is MNHEY and CDR2 is SVGAGI in the germline V gene. Between the trimmed V and J ends, which lost 5 bases and 0 bases, there was a span of 8 bases. The CDR3 is made up of 14 amino acids. CDR3 protein: CASSQDSSYNEQFF. CDR3 in DNA: TGTGCCAGCAGTCAGGACAGCTCCTACAATGAGCAGTTCTTC.

The chain combines TRBV28 with TRBJ2-7; 8 positions match TRBD2. The V gene's germline CDR1 is MDHEN and CDR2 SYDVKM. The J segment lost 2 bases and the V segment lost 5 bases, leaving 17 bases of the junction unmatched. The CDR3 consists of 18 residues. This CDR3 reads CASSPLAGGPEETYEQYF. The CDR3 DNA follows: TGTGCCAGCAGTCCCCTTGCGGGAGGACCAGAAGAAACCTACGAGCAGTACTTC.

The chain joins TRBV28 to TRBJ2-1; 8 nucleotides align to TRBD2. CDR1 and CDR2 (germline): MDHEN, SYDVKM. Unmatched junction bases numbered 6, after V lost 8 bases and J lost 0 bases. The CDR3 is 15 residues long. The DNA of the CDR3 is TGTGCCAGCGATAAGCGGGAGAACTCCTACAATGAGCAGTTCTTC. Protein: CASDKRENSYNEQFF.

The genes are TRBV7-9 and TRBJ2-1; 8 positions agree with TRBD2. Germline CDR1 reads SEHNR; CDR2 reads FQNEAQ (reference sequence). CDR3 size: 19 residues. With V trimmed by 7 bases and J by 8 bases, 25 bases remained unmatched. The CDR3 DNA follows: TGTGCCAGCATCAGTATCTATTCCTCAGTAGCGGGGCCTACGGATGAGCAGTTCTTC. Translating it yields CASISIYSSVAGPTDEQFF.

The chain is built from TRBV7-2 and TRBJ1-1; D not certain. V was pared by 2 bases and J by 0 bases, with 7 bases between. The CDR3 is 14 residues long. The germline CDR1 and CDR2 sequences are SGHTA and FQGNSA. The CDR3 is CASSLKGMNTEAFF. CDR3 in DNA: TGTGCCAGCAGCTTAAAGGGCATGAACACTGAAGCTTTCTTT.

The chain carries TRBV7-2 and TRBJ1-1, with a tentative D call TRBD1 (6 bases). The CDR3 length is 14 residues. Deletions cut 1 base from V and 11 bases from J, with 17 bases between. CDR1 is SGHTA and CDR2 is FQGNSA in the germline V gene. For the CDR3, the DNA is TGTGCCAGCAGCTTAGGGGGGACACCAAGGGTGGCTTTCTTT. Encoded protein: CASSLGGTPRVAFF.

The V and J genes are TRBV11-2 and TRBJ2-3; D is unclear. The germline gives CDR1 SGHAT, CDR2 FQNNGV. This CDR3 contains 12 residues. V was clipped by 3 bases and J by 6 bases, with 7 bases between them. CDR3 protein: CASSFRRDTQYF. The DNA for the CDR3 is TGTGCCAGCAGCTTCAGAAGGGATACGCAGTATTTT.

The CDR3 sequence: CASSLMGYNEQFF. The CDR3 DNA follows: TGTGCCAGCAGTTTAATGGGGTACAATGAGCAGTTCTTC. This sequence joins TRBV27 and TRBJ2-1; no clear D gene. The CDR3 covers 13 residues. The germline V gene encodes CDR1 MNHEY and CDR2 SMNVEV (reference sequence). Trimming removed 2 bases at V and 4 bases at J, with 6 bases between.

The rearrangement uses TRBV19 and TRBJ2-2; D is undetermined. The CDR3 is 14 residues long. The V and J ends lost 6 bases and 8 bases respectively, with 16 bases between them. Germline lookup yields CDR1 LNHDA and CDR2 SQIVND (reference sequence). The CDR3 DNA reads as TGTGCCAGTAGATTTGGCTTGGGAACAGGGGAGCTGTTTTTT. Translation: CASRFGLGTGELFF.

The chain joins TRBV28 to TRBJ1-1; tentative D call: TRBD1 (6 bases). The CDR3 loop spans 13 amino acids. CDR1 MDHEN and CDR2 SYDVKM come from the germline V gene. Trimming left V 5 bases short and J 7 bases short, with 14 bases between. The CDR3 sequence: CASSTLQGGEAFF. In nucleotides, the CDR3 is TGTGCCAGCAGTACCCTACAGGGCGGTGAAGCTTTCTTT.

The chain couples TRBV19 to TRBJ2-7, with 7 positions matching TRBD1. The CDR3 covers 14 residues. CDR1 is LNHDA, CDR2 SQIVND, per germline (reference sequence). V shed 4 bases and J 5 bases; nucleotides not matched to a gene: 8. The CDR3 nucleotides read TGTGCCAGTAGTACTAAACACAGGGGCCACGAGCAGTACTTC. Protein sequence: CASSTKHRGHEQYF.

This clone was picked up one time. The chain couples TRBV28 to TRBJ1-1; D may be TRBD1 (6 bases). The CDR3 extends over 13 amino acids. The germline CDR1 and CDR2 sequences are MDHEN and SYDVKM. The V gene lost 5 bases and the J gene lost 6 bases, with 13 bases spanning the gap. The CDR3 nucleotides are TGTGCCAGCAGTGCACAGGGAAGGGCTGAAGCTTTCTTT. Its translation is CASSAQGRAEAFF.

This clone was picked up a small number of times. The chain couples TRBV6-5 to TRBJ1-5; TRBD1 matches 7 bases. J was trimmed by 5 bases and V by 8 bases; bases with no gene match: 12. This CDR3 is 15 amino acids long. The germline V gene encodes CDR1 MNHEY and CDR2 SVGAGI. The CDR3 nucleotides read TGTGCCAGCTCAGAGACAACAGGGGTAGATCAGCCCCAGCATTTT. Translation: CASSETTGVDQPQHF.

This clone appeared a few times. This rearrangement joins TRBV2 to TRBJ1-5, with D possibly being TRBD1 (5 bases). V lost 6 bases to trimming and J lost 2 bases, with 11 bases between them. Looked up from germline, CDR1 is SNHLY and CDR2 is FYNNEI. The CDR3 totals 14 residues. CDR3 coding DNA: TGTGCCAGCAGGGAGAGGGGTGGCAATCAGCCCCAGCATTTT. Translated, it gives CASRERGGNQPQHF.

The chain uses TRBV5-5 and TRBJ1-2, with D maybe TRBD1 (5 bases). Trimming left V 3 bases short and J 4 bases short, with 13 bases between. Germline values: CDR1 SGHKS, CDR2 YYEKEE (reference sequence). The CDR3 extends over 14 amino acids. In DNA form, the CDR3 reads TGTGCCAGCAGCTCCCGGGACCGCTCCTATGGCTACACCTTC. Its translation is CASSSRDRSYGYTF.

V usage is TRBV6-1 and J usage is TRBJ2-5; D possibly corresponds to TRBD1 (6 bases). Trimming left V 4 bases short and J 1 base short, with 16 bases between. In germline, CDR1 is MNHNS, CDR2 SASEGT. The CDR3 has 16 amino acids. The CDR3, as DNA: TGTGCCAGCAGTGGCAACAGACAGGTCGGCCAAGAGACCCAGTACTTC. This translates into CASSGNRQVGQETQYF.

Sample share makes this clone medium-sized. CDR3 region: CASSYRGSSQETQYF. DNA for the CDR3: TGTGCCAGCAGTTACAGGGGTAGTAGCCAAGAGACCCAGTACTTC. The gene calls are TRBV6-8 and TRBJ2-5; tentative D call: TRBD1 (5 bases). Trimming stripped 2 bases from V and 1 base from J, with 11 bases between. This CDR3 region has 15 residues. Germline loops: CDR1 MNHGY, CDR2 SAAAGT.